This T cell receptor beta chain was captured in a study of CD8+CD57+ T cells in acquired aplastic anemia. Sequencing involved patients with CD8+CD57+ cell expansion previously shown by flow cytometry. Patient blood was sampled before any therapy had been received. Genomic DNA acted as the template from which TCR beta VDJ combination and CDR3 sequence profiling were carried out. Each CDR3 protein is one row after TCRdb ran MiXCR on the reads. The sample lists some 200,000 distinct CDR3 sequences; 65% were seen once. Points from the study as a whole: Patients and controls turned out to have more than 25 CD8+ CDR3 sequences in common.

The CDR3 loop spans 14 amino acids. The V end lost 5 bases, the J end lost 2 bases, and 13 bases lay between the germline ends. In germline, CDR1 is LNHDA, CDR2 SQIVND (reference sequence). In the case of this clonotype: What it recognizes is unknown.

The sequence was collected from a human donor with aplastic anemia. The chain uses TRBV19 and TRBJ2-7; D might be TRBD2 (5 bases). The source material was sorted CD4+, CD8+, or CD8+CD57+ T cells (not recorded which) from PBMCs. The DNA of the CDR3 is TGTGCCAGTAGTGTGCAAGGAGGACCCTACGAGCAGTACTTC. It translates to CASSVQGGPYEQYF.